This T cell receptor beta chain was observed in a study of post-analysis software for immune sequencing data. Regarding this clonotype: The antigen is unknown.

V shed 6 bases and J shed 2 bases, with 17 bases lying between them. Germline V gene lookup returns CDR1 MNHEY and CDR2 SVGAGI. The CDR3 runs 15 residues. Overall study findings and caveats: Significantly decreased normalized Chao1 diversity was recorded for multiple sclerosis patients relative to controls. Samples from one preparation batch, clustered by F measure, grouped strongly together. Patients showed TRBV5-6, TRBV5-1 and TRBV20-1 among 4 or 5 TRBV segments more frequent than in controls.

TCR beta libraries were prepared from cDNA with unique molecular identifiers. Input of about 0.95 to 11 million T cells yielded a few hundred thousand cDNA molecules. TCRdb used MiXCR to reprocess the PCR reads, holding one entry per CDR3 protein. The sample yields hundreds of thousands of distinct CDR3 sequences, approximately 59% seen once. The receptor was isolated from a girl between 2 and 10 years old with multiple sclerosis. This rearrangement joins TRBV6-5 to TRBJ2-7; D is ambiguous. The sample consisted of blood. CDR3 in DNA: TGTGCCAGCAGACCAGCCCTAGGGTCGACCTACGAGCAGTACTTC. Amino acids: CASRPALGSTYEQYF.